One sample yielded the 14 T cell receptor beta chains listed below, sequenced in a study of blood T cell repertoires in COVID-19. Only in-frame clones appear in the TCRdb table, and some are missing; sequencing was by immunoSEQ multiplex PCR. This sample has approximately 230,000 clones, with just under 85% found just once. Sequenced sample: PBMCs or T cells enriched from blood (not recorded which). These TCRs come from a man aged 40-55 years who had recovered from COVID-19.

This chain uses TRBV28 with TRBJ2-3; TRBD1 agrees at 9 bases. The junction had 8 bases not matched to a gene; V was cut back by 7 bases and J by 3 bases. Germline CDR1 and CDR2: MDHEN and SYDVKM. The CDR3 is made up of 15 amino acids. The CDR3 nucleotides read TGTGCCAGCACCTCGGACAGGGGTTTAACAGATACGCAGTATTTT. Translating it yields CASTSDRGLTDTQYF.

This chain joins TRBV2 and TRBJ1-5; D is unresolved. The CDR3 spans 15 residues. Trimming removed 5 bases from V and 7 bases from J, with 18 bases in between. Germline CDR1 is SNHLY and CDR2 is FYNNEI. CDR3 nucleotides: TGTGCCAGCAGTCGGGCAGGCCCTCGGGGACAGCCCCAGCATTTT. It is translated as CASSRAGPRGQPQHF.

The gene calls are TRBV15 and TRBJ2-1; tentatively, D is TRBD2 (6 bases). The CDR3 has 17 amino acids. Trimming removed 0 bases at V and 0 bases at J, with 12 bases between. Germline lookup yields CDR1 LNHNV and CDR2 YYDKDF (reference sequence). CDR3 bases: TGTGCCACCAGCAGAGATCATGGCGGGGTCTCCTACAATGAGCAGTTCTTC. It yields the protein CATSRDHGGVSYNEQFF. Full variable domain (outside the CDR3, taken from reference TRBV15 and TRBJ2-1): DAMVIQNPRYQVTQFGKPVTLSCSQTLNHNVMYWYQQKSSQAPKLLFHYYDKDFNNEADTPDNFQSRRPNTSFCFLDIRSPGLGDTAMYLCATSRDHGGVSYNEQFFGPGTRLTVL.

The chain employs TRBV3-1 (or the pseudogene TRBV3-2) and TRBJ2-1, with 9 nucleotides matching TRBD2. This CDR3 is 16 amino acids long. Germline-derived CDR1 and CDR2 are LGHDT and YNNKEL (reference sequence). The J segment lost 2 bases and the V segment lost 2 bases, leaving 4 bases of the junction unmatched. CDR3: CASSQRTSATYNEQFF. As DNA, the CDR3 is TGTGCCAGCAGCCAACGGACTAGCGCAACCTACAATGAGCAGTTCTTC.

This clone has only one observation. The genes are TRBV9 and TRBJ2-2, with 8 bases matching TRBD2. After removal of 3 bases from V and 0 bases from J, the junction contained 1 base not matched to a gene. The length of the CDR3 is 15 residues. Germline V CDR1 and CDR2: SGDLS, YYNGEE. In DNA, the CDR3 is TGTGCCAGCAGCGGACTAGCGACGAACACCGGGGAGCTGTTTTTT. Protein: CASSGLATNTGELFF.

This CDR3 is CASLHRREEQYF. CDR3 nucleotide sequence: TGTGCCAGCCTTCACAGGAGGGAGGAGCAGTACTTC. This chain connects TRBV6-5 to TRBJ2-7; a weak D match, TRBD2 (6 bases). V was pared by 8 bases and J by 7 bases, with 15 bases between. The germline V gene has CDR1 MNHEY and CDR2 SVGAGI. This CDR3 has 12 amino acids.

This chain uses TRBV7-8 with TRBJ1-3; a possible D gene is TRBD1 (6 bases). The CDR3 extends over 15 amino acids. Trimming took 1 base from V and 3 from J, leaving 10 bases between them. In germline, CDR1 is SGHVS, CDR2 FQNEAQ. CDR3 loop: CASSLGQGYGNTIYF. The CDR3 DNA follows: TGTGCCAGCAGCTTAGGGCAGGGGTATGGAAACACCATATATTTT.

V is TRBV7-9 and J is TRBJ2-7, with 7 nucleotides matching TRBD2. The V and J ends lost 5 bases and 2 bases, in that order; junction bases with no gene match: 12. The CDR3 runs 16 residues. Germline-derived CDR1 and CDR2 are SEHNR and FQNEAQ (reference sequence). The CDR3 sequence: CASSPTGRGVPYEQYF. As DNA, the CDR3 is TGTGCCAGCAGCCCCACGGGTCGGGGGGTCCCCTACGAGCAGTACTTC. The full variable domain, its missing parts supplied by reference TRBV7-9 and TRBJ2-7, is DTGVSQNPRHKITKRGQNVTFRCDPISEHNRLYWYRQTLGQGPEFLTYFQNEAQLEKSRLLSDRFSAERPKGSFSTLEIQRTEQGDSAMYLCASSPTGRGVPYEQYFGPGTRLTVT.

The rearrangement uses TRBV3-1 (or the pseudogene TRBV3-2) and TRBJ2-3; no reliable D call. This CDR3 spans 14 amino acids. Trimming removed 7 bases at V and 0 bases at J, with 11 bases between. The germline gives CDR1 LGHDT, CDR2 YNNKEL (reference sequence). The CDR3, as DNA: TGTGCCAGCAAAGGAGCTACTAGCACAGATACGCAGTATTTT. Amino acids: CASKGATSTDTQYF.

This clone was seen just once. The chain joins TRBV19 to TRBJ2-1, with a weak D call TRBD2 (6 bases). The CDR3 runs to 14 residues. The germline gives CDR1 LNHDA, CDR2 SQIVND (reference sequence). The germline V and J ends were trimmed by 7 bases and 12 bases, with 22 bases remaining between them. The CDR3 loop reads CASTYKTRDSAQFF. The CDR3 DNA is TGTGCCAGTACCTATAAAACCCGGGACTCCGCGCAGTTCTTC.

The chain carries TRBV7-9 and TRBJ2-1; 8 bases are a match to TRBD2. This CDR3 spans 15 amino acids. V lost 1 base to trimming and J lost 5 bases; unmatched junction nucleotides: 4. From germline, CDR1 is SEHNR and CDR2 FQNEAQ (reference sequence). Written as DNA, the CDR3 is TGTGCCAGCAGCTTAGGGACTAGCCGGAACAATGAGCAGTTCTTC. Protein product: CASSLGTSRNNEQFF.

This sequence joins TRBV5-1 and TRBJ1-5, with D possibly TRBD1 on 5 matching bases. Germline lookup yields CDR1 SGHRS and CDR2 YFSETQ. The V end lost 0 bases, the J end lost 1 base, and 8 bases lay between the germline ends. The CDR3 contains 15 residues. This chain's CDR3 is CASSLAGGSNQPQHF. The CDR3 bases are TGCGCCAGCAGCTTGGCCGGGGGGAGCAATCAGCCCCAGCATTTT. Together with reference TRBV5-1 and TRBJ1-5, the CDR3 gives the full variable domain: KAGVTQTPRYLIKTRGQQVTLSCSPISGHRSVSWYQQTPGQGLQFLFEYFSETQRNKGNFPGRFSGRQFSNSRSEMNVSTLELGDSALYLCASSLAGGSNQPQHFGDGTRLSIL.

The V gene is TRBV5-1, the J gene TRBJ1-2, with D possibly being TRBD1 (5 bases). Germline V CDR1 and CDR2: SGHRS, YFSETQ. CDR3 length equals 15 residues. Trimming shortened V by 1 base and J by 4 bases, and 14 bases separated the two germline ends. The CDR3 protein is CASSLRGSPSYGYTF. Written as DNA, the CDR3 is TGCGCCAGCAGCTTGAGGGGATCCCCCTCCTATGGCTACACCTTC. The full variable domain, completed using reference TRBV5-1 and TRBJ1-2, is KAGVTQTPRYLIKTRGQQVTLSCSPISGHRSVSWYQQTPGQGLQFLFEYFSETQRNKGNFPGRFSGRQFSNSRSEMNVSTLELGDSALYLCASSLRGSPSYGYTFGSGTRLTVV.

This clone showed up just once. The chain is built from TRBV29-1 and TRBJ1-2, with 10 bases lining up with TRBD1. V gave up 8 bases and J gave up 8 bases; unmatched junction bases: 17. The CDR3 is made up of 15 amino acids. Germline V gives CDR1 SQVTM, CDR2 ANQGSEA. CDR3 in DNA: TGCAGCATCTTCGCCCCGACAGGGGGCACGGTGGGCTACACCTTC. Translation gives CSIFAPTGGTVGYTF.